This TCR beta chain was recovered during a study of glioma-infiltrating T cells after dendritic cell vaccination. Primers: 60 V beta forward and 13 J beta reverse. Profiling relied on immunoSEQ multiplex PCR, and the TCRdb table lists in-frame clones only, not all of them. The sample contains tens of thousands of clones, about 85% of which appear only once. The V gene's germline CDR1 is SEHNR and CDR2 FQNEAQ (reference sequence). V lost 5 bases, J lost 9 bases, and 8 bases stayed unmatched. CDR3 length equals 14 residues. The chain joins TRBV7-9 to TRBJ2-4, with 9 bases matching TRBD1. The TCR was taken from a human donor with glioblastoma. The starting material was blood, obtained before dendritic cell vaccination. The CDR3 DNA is TGTGCCAGCAGCCTTGGGACAGGGAGGTTCATTCAGTACTTC. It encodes CASSLGTGRFIQYF.